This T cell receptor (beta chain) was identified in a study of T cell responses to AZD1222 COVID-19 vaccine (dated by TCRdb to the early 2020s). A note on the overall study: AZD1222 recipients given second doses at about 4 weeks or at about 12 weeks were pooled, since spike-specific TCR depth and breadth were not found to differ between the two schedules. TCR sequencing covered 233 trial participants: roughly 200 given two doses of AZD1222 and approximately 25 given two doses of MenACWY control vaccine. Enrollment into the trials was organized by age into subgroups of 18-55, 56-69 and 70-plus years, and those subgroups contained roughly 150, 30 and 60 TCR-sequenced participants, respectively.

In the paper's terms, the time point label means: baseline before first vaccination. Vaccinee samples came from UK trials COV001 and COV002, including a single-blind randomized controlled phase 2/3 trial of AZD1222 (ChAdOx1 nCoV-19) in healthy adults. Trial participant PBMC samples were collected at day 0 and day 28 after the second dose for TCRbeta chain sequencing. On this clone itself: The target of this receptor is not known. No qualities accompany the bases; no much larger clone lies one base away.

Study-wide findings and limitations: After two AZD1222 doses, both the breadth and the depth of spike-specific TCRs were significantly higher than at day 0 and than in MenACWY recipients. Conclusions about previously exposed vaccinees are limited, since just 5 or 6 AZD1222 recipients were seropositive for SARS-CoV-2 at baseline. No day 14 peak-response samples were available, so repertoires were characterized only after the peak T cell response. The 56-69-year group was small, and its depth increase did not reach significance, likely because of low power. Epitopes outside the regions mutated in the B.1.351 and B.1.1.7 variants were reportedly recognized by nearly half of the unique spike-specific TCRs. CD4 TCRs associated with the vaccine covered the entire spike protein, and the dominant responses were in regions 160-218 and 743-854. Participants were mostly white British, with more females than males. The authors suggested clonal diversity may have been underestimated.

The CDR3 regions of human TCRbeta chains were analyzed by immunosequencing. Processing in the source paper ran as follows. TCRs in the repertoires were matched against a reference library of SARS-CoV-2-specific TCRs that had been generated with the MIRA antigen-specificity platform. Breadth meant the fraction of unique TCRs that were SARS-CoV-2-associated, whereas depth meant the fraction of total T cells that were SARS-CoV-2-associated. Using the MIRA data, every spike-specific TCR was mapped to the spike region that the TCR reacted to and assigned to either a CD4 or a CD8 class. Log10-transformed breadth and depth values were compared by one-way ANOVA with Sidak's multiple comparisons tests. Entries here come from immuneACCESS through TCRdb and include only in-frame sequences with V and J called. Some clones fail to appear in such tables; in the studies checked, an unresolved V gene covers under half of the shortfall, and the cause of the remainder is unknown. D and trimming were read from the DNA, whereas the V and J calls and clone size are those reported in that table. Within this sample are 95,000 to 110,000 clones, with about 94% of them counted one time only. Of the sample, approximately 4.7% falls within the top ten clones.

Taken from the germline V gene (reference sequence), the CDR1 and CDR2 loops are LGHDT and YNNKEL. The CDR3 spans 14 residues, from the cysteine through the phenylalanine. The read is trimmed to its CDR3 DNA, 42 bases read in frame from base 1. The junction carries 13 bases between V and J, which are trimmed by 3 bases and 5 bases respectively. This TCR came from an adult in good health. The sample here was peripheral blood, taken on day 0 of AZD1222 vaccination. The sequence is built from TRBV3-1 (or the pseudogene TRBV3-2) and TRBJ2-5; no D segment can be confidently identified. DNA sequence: TGTGCCAGCAGCCAGTTCTCCACTTTCGAGACCCAGTACTTC. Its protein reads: CASSQFSTFETQYF.